The 30 T cell receptor beta chains listed next were all sequenced from one sample in a study of T-cell reconstitution after alpha-beta-depleted transplantation in children. The TCRbeta library was prepared with unique molecular identifiers. TCRdb fed the PCR reads into MiXCR, producing one record per CDR3 protein. The data show hundreds of thousands of distinct CDR3 sequences, over 9.5% seen once. Here the sequenced sample was PBMCs, taken before TCRalphabeta/CD19-depleted stem cell transplant. The receptors come from a child aged 2-9 years with inherited bone marrow failure, due to receive a stem cell transplant.

This clonotype was seen ten or more times. The chain is built from TRBV6-2 or TRBV6-3 and TRBJ2-3, with TRBD2 matching over 12 bases. CDR3 size: 15 residues. Germline V gene lookup returns CDR1 MNHEY and CDR2 SVGEGT. The V segment lost 6 bases and the J segment 5 bases; nucleotides outside the gene matches: 6. DNA of the CDR3: TGTGCCAGCAGGCAAAGACTAGCGGGAGAAGATACGCAGTATTTT. It codes for CASRQRLAGEDTQYF.

The sample holds many counts of this clonotype. The CDR3: CASSIAPSGHTNTGELFF. Here the CDR3 DNA reads TGTGCCAGTAGTATAGCTCCTAGCGGGCACACGAACACCGGGGAGCTGTTTTTT. V is TRBV19 and J is TRBJ2-2; 8 nucleotides agree with TRBD2. The CDR3 sequence is 18 residues long. Germline CDR1 and CDR2: LNHDA and SQIVND (reference sequence). The ends lost 1 base at V and 0 bases at J; junction bases unmatched: 7. The full variable domain, completed using reference TRBV19 and TRBJ2-2, is DGGITQSPKYLFRKEGQNVTLSCEQNLNHDAMYWYRQDPGQGLRLIYYSQIVNDFQKGDIAEGYSVSREKKESFPLTVTSAQKNPTAFYLCASSIAPSGHTNTGELFFGEGSRLTVL.

To note about this clonotype: A much larger clone is a single base away; this may be a read error. The chain is built from TRBV5-1 and TRBJ2-7; 8 bases line up with TRBD1. Per the germline V gene, CDR1 is SGHRS and CDR2 is YFSETQ. The CDR3 extends over 15 amino acids. CDR3: CASSLLSTGAHERYF. The CDR3 DNA follows: TGCGCCAGCAGCTTGCTCTCGACAGGGGCCCACGAGCGGTACTTC.

The rearrangement uses TRBV4-1 and TRBJ2-1; 9 nucleotides agree with TRBD1. This CDR3 comprises 15 residues. Germline V gives CDR1 MGHRA, CDR2 YSYEKL. Losses at the gene ends were 3 bases for V and 7 bases for J; bases not matched to a gene: 7. The CDR3 coding sequence is TGCGCCAGCAGCCAGCCACAGGGGGCAAGGAATGAGCAGTTCTTC. Its protein is CASSQPQGARNEQFF.

This clonotype has ten or more counts. The V gene is TRBV29-1, the J gene TRBJ2-3, with 10 bases that match TRBD1. The CDR3 is 12 amino acids. Trimming took 7 bases from V and 5 from J; bases not matched to a gene: 3. The germline gives CDR1 SQVTM, CDR2 ANQGSEA. CDR3 bases: TGCAGCGCCGGGACAGGGGTAGATACGCAGTATTTT. Amino acid sequence: CSAGTGVDTQYF.

Many counts were recorded for this clonotype. This chain joins TRBV7-2 and TRBJ2-1; the D gene is possibly TRBD2 (5 bases). CDR3 length equals 16 residues. V was clipped by 1 base and J by 7 bases, with 17 bases between them. Germline CDR1 and CDR2: SGHTA and FQGNSA. The CDR3 loop is CASSLVFGIKSNEQFF. CDR3 DNA sequence: TGTGCCAGCAGCTTAGTCTTCGGGATCAAGTCAAATGAGCAGTTCTTC.

The table lists this clonotype with many counts. The chain recombines TRBV15 with TRBJ2-5; 7 bases match TRBD2. There are 16 residues in the CDR3. V lost 3 bases and J lost 2; bases outside the gene matches: 9. The V gene's germline CDR1 is LNHNV and CDR2 YYDKDF (reference sequence). The CDR3 DNA reads TGTGCCACCAGCAGTGACGTGGGAGGGGCACAAGAGACCCAGTACTTC. Translated: CATSSDVGGAQETQYF.

This clonotype was counted between two and nine times. The V and J genes are TRBV5-1 and TRBJ1-1; 8 positions agree with TRBD1. V lost 2 bases to trimming and J lost 2 bases; unmatched junction nucleotides: 5. Germline lookup yields CDR1 SGHRS and CDR2 YFSETQ. This CDR3 has 15 amino acids. The CDR3 region is CASSFLTGANTEAFF. CDR3 bases: TGCGCCAGCAGCTTTTTGACAGGGGCTAACACTGAAGCTTTCTTT.

The chain recombines TRBV30 with TRBJ2-1; TRBD2 might be the D (6 bases). The CDR3 is 14 residues long. Germline lookup yields CDR1 GTSNPN and CDR2 SVGIG (reference sequence). Trimming stripped 2 bases from V and 6 bases from J, with 14 bases between. The chain's CDR3 is CAWSTGLAFNEQFF. CDR3 DNA sequence: TGTGCCTGGAGTACCGGCCTAGCGTTCAATGAGCAGTTCTTC.

This clonotype came up many times. The chain recombines TRBV27 with TRBJ2-2, with D perhaps matching TRBD1 (5 bases). The CDR3 is made up of 17 amino acids. The V gene lost 5 bases and the J gene lost 4 bases, with 20 bases spanning the gap. The germline V gene encodes CDR1 MNHEY and CDR2 SMNVEV (reference sequence). The CDR3 DNA reads as TGTGCCAGCAGTCCTCGAATAGGGGCGCGGATCACCGGGGAGCTGTTTTTT. This encodes CASSPRIGARITGELFF.

The table lists this clonotype with many counts. This chain links TRBV7-2 with TRBJ1-1; TRBD1 matches 7 bases. Trimming at V came to 5 bases and at J to 5 bases, leaving 5 bases not matched to a gene. This CDR3 is 13 amino acids long. From germline, CDR1 is SGHTA and CDR2 FQGNSA. The DNA for the CDR3 is TGTGCCAGCAGCCAGCAGGGGGGTACTGAAGCTTTCTTT. It specifies CASSQQGGTEAFF.

At least ten counts were recorded for this clonotype. V is TRBV24-1 and J is TRBJ2-7; 7 bases map to TRBD1. The trim removed 4 bases at V and 4 bases at J, leaving 9 bases unmatched. This CDR3 spans 15 amino acids. The V gene's germline CDR1 is KGHDR and CDR2 SFDVKD. The CDR3 protein is CATSDGTELPYEQYF. In DNA form, the CDR3 reads TGTGCCACCAGTGACGGGACAGAGTTGCCTTACGAGCAGTACTTC.

A few counts support this clonotype. This chain connects TRBV19 to TRBJ2-1, with 12 bases fitting TRBD2. The trim removed 3 bases at V and 9 bases at J, leaving 6 bases unmatched. The CDR3 has 15 residues. Per germline, CDR1 LNHDA and CDR2 SQIVND (reference sequence). CDR3 in amino acids: CASSMTSGSRVEQFF. The CDR3 DNA reads TGTGCCAGTAGTATGACTAGCGGGAGCAGGGTTGAGCAGTTCTTC.

Many counts were recorded for this clonotype. This chain links TRBV4-2 with TRBJ2-1, with a tentative D call TRBD2 (5 bases). Germline CDR1 reads LGHNA; CDR2 reads YNFKEQ. V was pared by 1 base and J by 7 bases, with 20 bases between. The CDR3 extends over 17 amino acids. The CDR3 here is CASSQGSGLYIENEQFF. The CDR3 bases are TGTGCCAGCAGCCAAGGTTCCGGACTTTACATCGAGAATGAGCAGTTCTTC.

This clonotype was counted at least ten times. CDR3 DNA sequence: TGTGCCATCAAAGACCCCCTTGCGGGAGGAGCAGATACGCAGTATTTT. This gives the protein CAIKDPLAGGADTQYF. This chain links TRBV10-3 with TRBJ2-3; 8 bases align to TRBD2. The V segment lost 7 bases and the J segment 4 bases; nucleotides outside the gene matches: 13. The CDR3 sequence is 16 residues long. Germline lookup yields CDR1 ENHRY and CDR2 SYGVKD.

This clonotype was seen a handful of times. The rearrangement joins TRBV29-1 to TRBJ2-7; 9 nucleotides align to TRBD1. The CDR3 contains 14 residues. Losses at the gene ends were 4 bases for V and 8 bases for J; bases not matched to a gene: 12. CDR1 is SQVTM, CDR2 ANQGSEA, per germline. The CDR3 nucleotides are TGCAGCGTTGGCTTCCGGGACAGGGAGTTTCAGCAGTACTTC. Translation: CSVGFRDREFQQYF.

The rearrangement uses TRBV20-1 and TRBJ1-2; 10 bases are shared with TRBD1. The CDR3 contains 19 residues. V dropped 1 base and J dropped 2; count of bases not matched to a gene: 16. Germline assignment: CDR1 DFQATT and CDR2 SNEGSKA (reference sequence). The CDR3 sequence: CSARGDRDRGRSGNYGYTF. In DNA form, the CDR3 reads TGCAGTGCTAGAGGGGACCGGGACAGGGGAAGATCGGGGAACTATGGCTACACCTTC.

This clonotype was counted at least ten times. This chain connects TRBV5-1 to TRBJ1-2; 8 bases line up with TRBD1. CDR3 length: 15 amino acids. In germline, CDR1 is SGHRS, CDR2 YFSETQ. J lost 8 bases, V lost 4 bases, and 13 bases had no gene match. The CDR3 is CASSSPDRGLGGYTF. The CDR3 nucleotides are TGCGCCAGCAGCAGCCCAGACAGGGGCCTTGGGGGCTACACCTTC.

This clonotype was seen ten or more times. V and J are TRBV28 and TRBJ2-1; possibly TRBD2 for D (5 bases). Trimming pared 4 bases from V and 1 base from J, leaving 11 bases between. CDR1 MDHEN and CDR2 SYDVKM come from the germline V gene. This CDR3 spans 15 amino acids. The CDR3 nucleotides are TGTGCCAGCAGTTATTCTAGCTTTTCCTACAATGAGCAGTTCTTC. Translating it yields CASSYSSFSYNEQFF.

As DNA, the CDR3 is TGTGCCAGCAGAATAGGGCCTAGCGGCACCTACAATGAGCAGTTCTTC. The encoded protein is CASRIGPSGTYNEQFF. V and J are TRBV21-1 and TRBJ2-1; the DNA was not compared with TRBD2, the D call given in the table. TRBV21-1 corresponds to a pseudogene. The CDR3 spans 16 residues.

This clonotype occurred many times. This sequence joins TRBV5-1 and TRBJ2-7; TRBD2 aligns across 8 bases. Looked up from germline, CDR1 is SGHRS and CDR2 is YFSETQ. The length of the CDR3 is 15 residues. The trim removed 0 bases at V and 1 base at J, leaving 3 bases unmatched. CDR3 nucleotide sequence: TGCGCCAGCAGCTTGGTTGCTAGCGGGTCCTACGAGCAGTACTTC. Protein sequence: CASSLVASGSYEQYF.

The chain links TRBV19 to TRBJ1-2, with D maybe TRBD1 (5 bases). This CDR3 region has 13 residues. CDR1 and CDR2 from the germline V gene are LNHDA and SQIVND (reference sequence). Trimming took 5 bases from V and 4 from J, leaving 11 bases between them. The CDR3 DNA reads as TGTGCCAGTAGTCCCGGGACTTTCTATGGCTACACCTTC. This translates into CASSPGTFYGYTF.

Only a few counts were recorded for this clonotype. The chain is built from TRBV20-1 and TRBJ1-2; 7 positions agree with TRBD1. The V segment lost 4 bases and the J segment 3 bases; nucleotides outside the gene matches: 8. CDR3 length: 14 residues. Germline CDR1 reads DFQATT; CDR2 reads SNEGSKA (reference sequence). The CDR3 nucleotides are TGCAGTGCTACCCGGACAGGCAGATACTATGGCTACACCTTC. Translated: CSATRTGRYYGYTF.

This clonotype was seen repeatedly, ten times or more. This chain connects TRBV10-3 to TRBJ2-7; D gene unclear. Germline V gene lookup returns CDR1 ENHRY and CDR2 SYGVKD. V was shortened by 0 bases and J by 5 bases, with 8 bases between the two germline ends. CDR3 size: 13 residues. CDR3 DNA sequence: TGTGCCATCAGTGAGTCCCTCAGGAACGAGCAGTACTTC. It is translated as CAISESLRNEQYF.

This clonotype showed up many times. This sequence joins TRBV20-1 and TRBJ2-7, with 8 bases matching TRBD2. Trimming cost V 6 bases and J 5 bases; bases outside gene matches: 9. This CDR3 region has 13 residues. Germline loops: CDR1 DFQATT, CDR2 SNEGSKA (reference sequence). This CDR3 is CSAPGLGGDEQYF. As DNA, the CDR3 is TGCAGTGCCCCGGGACTAGGGGGAGACGAGCAGTACTTC.

The genes are TRBV24-1 and TRBJ2-7, with D unclear. Germline CDR1 reads KGHDR; CDR2 reads SFDVKD. The CDR3 is 17 residues long. Trimming cost V 5 bases and J 2 bases, with 21 bases left between them. The CDR3 coding sequence is TGTGCCACCAGTGTTGGCTCGCTTCGTGACGGAACCTACGAGCAGTACTTC. Protein sequence: CATSVGSLRDGTYEQYF.

This clonotype was seen ten or more times. This sequence joins TRBV29-1 and TRBJ1-4; D gene uncertain. Trimming cost V 6 bases and J 6 bases, with 11 bases left between them. The V gene's germline CDR1 is SQVTM and CDR2 ANQGSEA. The CDR3 is 12 residues long. The CDR3 region is CSVGEVDEKLFF. DNA for the CDR3: TGCAGCGTCGGTGAAGTAGATGAAAAACTGTTTTTT.

This clonotype was observed at least ten times. This chain links TRBV4-3 with TRBJ2-2; 7 positions match TRBD2. Germline assignment: CDR1 LGHNA and CDR2 YSLEER. The CDR3 runs to 17 residues. Trimming took 0 bases from V and 3 from J; bases not matched to a gene: 7. The CDR3, as DNA: TGCGCCAGCAGCCAAGATCTTCTAGCGGACTACACCGGGGAGCTGTTTTTT. As protein: CASSQDLLADYTGELFF.

This clonotype has at least ten counts. This chain joins TRBV6-1 and TRBJ2-6; D is ambiguous. The germline gives CDR1 MNHNS, CDR2 SASEGT. The CDR3 runs to 14 residues. Trimming removed 1 base from V and 4 bases from J, with 5 bases in between. The CDR3 sequence: CASSEGAGANVLTF. Here the CDR3 DNA reads TGTGCCAGCAGTGAAGGGGCAGGGGCCAACGTCCTGACTTTC.

There are many counts of this clonotype. CDR3 sequence (DNA): TGTGCCAGCAGTTTCTCCCTGGACAGTATAAAAGCTTATGGCTACACCTTC. Protein product: CASSFSLDSIKAYGYTF. This chain connects TRBV6-2 or TRBV6-3 to TRBJ1-2, with a possible D match to TRBD1 (6 bases). Germline V gene sequence: CDR1 MNHEY, CDR2 SVGEGT. This CDR3 contains 17 residues. Trimming removed 4 bases from V and 5 bases from J, with 23 bases in between.